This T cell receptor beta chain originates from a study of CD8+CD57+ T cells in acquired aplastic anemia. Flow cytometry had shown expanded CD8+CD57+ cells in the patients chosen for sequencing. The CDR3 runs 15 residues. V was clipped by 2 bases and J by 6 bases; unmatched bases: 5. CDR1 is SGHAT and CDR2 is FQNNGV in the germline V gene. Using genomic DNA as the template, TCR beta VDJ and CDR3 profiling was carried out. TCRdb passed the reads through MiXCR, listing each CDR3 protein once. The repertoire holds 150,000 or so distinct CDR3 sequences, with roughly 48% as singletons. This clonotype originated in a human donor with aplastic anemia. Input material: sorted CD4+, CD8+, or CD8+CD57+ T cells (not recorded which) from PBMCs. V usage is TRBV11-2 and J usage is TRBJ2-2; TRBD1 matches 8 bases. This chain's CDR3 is CASSLWTGKAGELFF. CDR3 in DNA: TGTGCCAGCAGCTTATGGACAGGGAAGGCCGGGGAGCTGTTTTTT.